This note documents a single T cell receptor (beta chain) sequence. The data derive from a study of blood T cell repertoires in COVID-19. Study information: The samples span acute and convalescent COVID-19 from the United States, Italy and Spain. T cells, B-cell-depleted T cells, or PBMCs provided the cDNA or gDNA that served as material.

In the study's own analysis: How many nucleated cells were present was estimated from reference gene primer amplification. Assay: immunoSEQ multiplex PCR; the TCRdb copy retains only in-frame clones and omits some. V and J calls and clone size are copied from that table; D and trimming were computed from the DNA. The sample includes over 130,000 clones, about 86% of them seen just once. The CDR3 has 13 amino acids. Trimming pared 0 bases from V and 12 bases from J, leaving 15 bases between. Germline CDR1 reads SGDLS; CDR2 reads YYNGEE. What was sequenced was peripheral blood. This chain joins TRBV9 and TRBJ1-2; D possibly corresponds to TRBD1 (5 bases). The TCR comes from a woman aged 60 to 75 with acute or convalescent COVID-19. For the CDR3, the DNA is TGTGCCAGCAGCGTAGACTTGGTTCCGGGGGACACCTTC. This translates into CASSVDLVPGDTF.